A selection of T cell receptor beta chains follows, all from one sample in a study of early T cells in non-severe SARS-CoV-2 infection. TCRdb itself ran the 5' RACE reads through MiXCR, one entry per CDR3 protein. The sample records 60,000 to 75,000 distinct CDR3 sequences, about 12% being singletons. The sample taken for sequencing was whole blood. Every receptor here comes from an adult who was a healthcare worker with PCR-confirmed SARS-CoV-2 infection or an uninfected control (not recorded which). Each CDR3 is given with its conserved first and last residue. D genes are given only for firm matches. Size tells how often a clone was seen (once, few, many) or the class of an expanded clone, and some rows leave it out.

clone_size: many; d_call: .; j_call: TRBJ1-1; v_call: TRBV7-6; cdr3_aa: CASSPLFGENTEAFF; cdr3_nt: TGTGCCAGCAGCCCCCTGTTCGGGGAGAACACTGAAGCTTTCTTT
clone_size: few; d_call: .; j_call: TRBJ2-6; v_call: TRBV2; cdr3_aa: CASTGGANVLTF; cdr3_nt: TGTGCCAGCACGGGCGGGGCCAACGTCCTGACTTTC
clone_size: many; d_call: .; j_call: TRBJ2-7; v_call: TRBV9; cdr3_aa: CASSVGWGDSYEQYF; cdr3_nt: TGTGCCAGCAGCGTAGGATGGGGGGACAGCTACGAGCAGTACTTC
clone_size: few; d_call: .; j_call: TRBJ2-7; v_call: TRBV5-1; cdr3_aa: CASSFEGYEQYF; cdr3_nt: TGCGCCAGCAGCTTCGAGGGGTACGAGCAGTACTTC
clone_size: few; d_call: .; j_call: TRBJ1-4; v_call: TRBV12-3/TRBV12-4; cdr3_aa: CASSFLDNNEKLFF; cdr3_nt: TGTGCCAGCAGTTTCTTGGACAATAATGAAAAACTGTTTTTT
clone_size: .; d_call: .; j_call: TRBJ2-3; v_call: TRBV10-3; cdr3_aa: CAITPGLDALNTQYF; cdr3_nt: TGTGCCATCACCCCGGGCCTCGACGCCCTTAATACGCAGTATTTT
clone_size: .; d_call: TRBD1; j_call: TRBJ2-5; v_call: TRBV7-3; cdr3_aa: CASSLTNTGAQYF; cdr3_nt: TGTGCCAGCAGCTTAACGAATACAGGGGCCCAGTACTTC
clone_size: many; d_call: .; j_call: TRBJ1-2; v_call: TRBV7-8; cdr3_aa: CASSYGPNDGYTF; cdr3_nt: TGTGCCAGCAGCTACGGGCCCAACGATGGCTACACCTTC
clone_size: many; d_call: .; j_call: TRBJ2-7; v_call: TRBV19; cdr3_aa: CASSPQDSYEQYF; cdr3_nt: TGTGCCAGTAGCCCCCAGGACAGCTACGAGCAGTACTTC
clone_size: many; d_call: TRBD2; j_call: TRBJ2-7; v_call: TRBV5-1; cdr3_aa: CASSYLGLAGGPEQYF; cdr3_nt: TGCGCCAGCAGCTACCTGGGACTAGCGGGGGGGCCCGAGCAGTACTTC
clone_size: .; d_call: .; j_call: TRBJ2-1; v_call: TRBV12-5; cdr3_aa: CASGWTTGRSYNEQFF; cdr3_nt: TGTGCTAGTGGTTGGACCACAGGGAGATCCTACAATGAGCAGTTCTTC
clone_size: few; d_call: .; j_call: TRBJ2-5; v_call: TRBV29-1; cdr3_aa: CSVWDSETQYF; cdr3_nt: TGCAGCGTTTGGGATTCGGAGACCCAGTACTTC
clone_size: .; d_call: TRBD2; j_call: TRBJ2-7; v_call: TRBV7-8; cdr3_aa: CASSSHPSGRNEQYF; cdr3_nt: TGTGCCAGCAGCTCCCACCCTAGCGGGAGGAACGAGCAGTACTTC
clone_size: many; d_call: TRBD1; j_call: TRBJ2-7; v_call: TRBV12-3/TRBV12-4; cdr3_aa: CASSSGPGQGTYEQYF; cdr3_nt: TGTGCCAGCAGTTCCGGTCCGGGACAGGGGACCTACGAGCAGTACTTC
clone_size: .; d_call: TRBD2; j_call: TRBJ2-3; v_call: TRBV2; cdr3_aa: CASKPSGVFTDTQYF; cdr3_nt: TGTGCCAGCAAGCCTAGCGGGGTGTTCACAGATACGCAGTATTTT
clone_size: few; d_call: TRBD2; j_call: TRBJ2-5; v_call: TRBV24-1; cdr3_aa: CATSDPLRGLAGHETQYF; cdr3_nt: TGTGCCACCAGTGATCCATTACGTGGACTAGCGGGACACGAGACCCAGTACTTC
clone_size: .; d_call: .; j_call: TRBJ2-4; v_call: TRBV4-1; cdr3_aa: CASSQDRAGIIQYF; cdr3_nt: TGCGCCAGCAGCCAAGATAGAGCTGGGATCATTCAGTACTTC
clone_size: many; d_call: .; j_call: TRBJ1-1; v_call: TRBV5-1; cdr3_aa: CASSAQGMNTEAFF; cdr3_nt: TGCGCCAGCAGCGCTCAGGGGATGAACACTGAAGCTTTCTTT
clone_size: once; d_call: .; j_call: TRBJ2-3; v_call: TRBV18; cdr3_aa: CASSPRTESTDTQYF; cdr3_nt: TGTGCCAGCTCACCAAGGACAGAGAGCACAGATACGCAGTATTTT
clone_size: .; d_call: TRBD2; j_call: TRBJ2-3; v_call: TRBV20-1; cdr3_aa: CSAGPLAGGADTQYF; cdr3_nt: TGCAGTGCTGGACCTCTAGCGGGAGGTGCAGATACGCAGTATTTT
clone_size: many; d_call: TRBD1; j_call: TRBJ2-2; v_call: TRBV6-1; cdr3_aa: CASRRTGPNTGELFF; cdr3_nt: TGTGCCAGCAGGAGGACAGGGCCGAACACCGGGGAGCTGTTTTTT
clone_size: .; d_call: TRBD2; j_call: TRBJ2-5; v_call: TRBV6-6; cdr3_aa: CASRDTAGAGETQYF; cdr3_nt: TGTGCCAGCAGAGATACAGCGGGGGCGGGGGAGACCCAGTACTTC
clone_size: .; d_call: .; j_call: TRBJ1-5; v_call: TRBV19; cdr3_aa: CASNIPRGDDQRQHF; cdr3_nt: TGTGCCAGTAATATCCCCCGGGGGGACGATCAGCGCCAGCATTTT
clone_size: .; d_call: TRBD1; j_call: TRBJ2-5; v_call: TRBV10-3; cdr3_aa: CAISEGQGLIGETQYF; cdr3_nt: TGTGCCATCAGCGAGGGACAGGGTCTTATTGGAGAGACCCAGTACTTC
clone_size: few; d_call: TRBD2; j_call: TRBJ2-7; v_call: TRBV5-1; cdr3_aa: CASSDTSGAYEQYF; cdr3_nt: TGCGCCAGCAGCGATACTAGCGGGGCCTACGAGCAGTACTTC
clone_size: few; d_call: .; j_call: TRBJ2-4; v_call: TRBV5-1; cdr3_aa: CASSAVVGGSGKNIQYF; cdr3_nt: TGCGCCAGCAGCGCGGTGGTCGGAGGGTCGGGCAAAAACATTCAGTACTTC
clone_size: .; d_call: .; j_call: TRBJ1-2; v_call: TRBV2; cdr3_aa: CNQGTYGYTF; cdr3_nt: TGTAACCAGGGGACCTATGGCTACACCTTC
clone_size: .; d_call: .; j_call: TRBJ2-1; v_call: TRBV4-1; cdr3_aa: CASSLGQGGDNEQFF; cdr3_nt: TGCGCCAGCAGCCTCGGACAGGGAGGGGACAATGAGCAGTTCTTC
clone_size: many; d_call: TRBD1; j_call: TRBJ2-3; v_call: TRBV12-3/TRBV12-4; cdr3_aa: CASSLGTGSTDTQYF; cdr3_nt: TGTGCCAGCAGCCTCGGGACAGGCAGCACAGATACGCAGTATTTT
clone_size: .; d_call: TRBD1; j_call: TRBJ2-7; v_call: TRBV29-1; cdr3_aa: CSVERDRASHEQYF; cdr3_nt: TGCAGCGTTGAGAGGGACAGGGCGAGCCACGAGCAGTACTTC
clone_size: .; d_call: .; j_call: TRBJ1-1; v_call: TRBV6-4; cdr3_aa: CASRVDRNTEAFF; cdr3_nt: TGTGCCAGCAGAGTGGACAGGAACACTGAAGCTTTCTTT
clone_size: many; d_call: .; j_call: TRBJ1-2; v_call: TRBV7-2; cdr3_aa: CASSARGQPNYGYTF; cdr3_nt: TGTGCCAGCAGCGCTCGAGGACAGCCTAACTATGGCTACACCTTC
clone_size: few; d_call: TRBD1; j_call: TRBJ2-7; v_call: TRBV11-3; cdr3_aa: CASSLGTGYEQYF; cdr3_nt: TGTGCCAGCAGCTTAGGGACAGGTTACGAGCAGTACTTC
clone_size: many; d_call: TRBD1; j_call: TRBJ2-6; v_call: TRBV10-3; cdr3_aa: CAISDQQGTASLANVLTF; cdr3_nt: TGTGCCATCAGTGACCAACAAGGGACAGCCTCTTTGGCCAACGTCCTGACTTTC
clone_size: .; d_call: .; j_call: TRBJ2-4; v_call: TRBV6-2/TRBV6-3; cdr3_aa: CASSYSGVGEQNIQYF; cdr3_nt: TGTGCCAGCAGTTACTCGGGAGTAGGAGAGCAAAACATTCAGTACTTC
clone_size: many; d_call: .; j_call: TRBJ1-4; v_call: TRBV6-1; cdr3_aa: CASRGRGSEKLFF; cdr3_nt: TGTGCCAGCAGGGGGAGGGGTAGCGAAAAACTGTTTTTT
clone_size: many; d_call: .; j_call: TRBJ2-7; v_call: TRBV20-1; cdr3_aa: CSARDGSDTYEQYF; cdr3_nt: TGCAGTGCTAGAGACGGGAGTGATACCTACGAGCAGTACTTC
clone_size: many; d_call: .; j_call: TRBJ2-3; v_call: TRBV5-4; cdr3_aa: CASSTWTDTDTQYF; cdr3_nt: TGTGCCAGCAGCACCTGGACAGACACAGATACGCAGTATTTT
clone_size: many; d_call: .; j_call: TRBJ1-4; v_call: TRBV29-1; cdr3_aa: CSVYNEKLFF; cdr3_nt: TGCAGCGTCTACAATGAAAAACTGTTTTTT
clone_size: .; d_call: TRBD1; j_call: TRBJ1-1; v_call: TRBV10-3; cdr3_aa: CAISDAGQGDTEAFF; cdr3_nt: TGTGCCATCAGTGACGCGGGACAGGGGGACACTGAAGCTTTCTTT
clone_size: many; d_call: .; j_call: TRBJ2-1; v_call: TRBV20-1; cdr3_aa: CSAPQGEQFF; cdr3_nt: TGCAGTGCCCCGCAGGGGGAGCAGTTCTTC
clone_size: many; d_call: .; j_call: TRBJ2-5; v_call: TRBV6-5; cdr3_aa: CASSILVGQGTQYF; cdr3_nt: TGTGCCAGCAGTATTCTGGTCGGCCAGGGGACCCAGTACTTC
clone_size: few; d_call: TRBD2; j_call: TRBJ2-1; v_call: TRBV7-2; cdr3_aa: CASDLAGAGEQFF; cdr3_nt: TGTGCCAGCGATCTAGCGGGAGCGGGGGAGCAGTTCTTC
clone_size: .; d_call: TRBD2; j_call: TRBJ2-7; v_call: TRBV30; cdr3_aa: CAWSRPGTIRIGQYF; cdr3_nt: TGTGCCTGGAGCCGTCCCGGGACTATACGAATTGGGCAGTACTTC
clone_size: many; d_call: TRBD1; j_call: TRBJ1-2; v_call: TRBV20-1; cdr3_aa: CSAILQGASGYTF; cdr3_nt: TGCAGTGCTATATTACAGGGGGCGTCCGGCTACACCTTC